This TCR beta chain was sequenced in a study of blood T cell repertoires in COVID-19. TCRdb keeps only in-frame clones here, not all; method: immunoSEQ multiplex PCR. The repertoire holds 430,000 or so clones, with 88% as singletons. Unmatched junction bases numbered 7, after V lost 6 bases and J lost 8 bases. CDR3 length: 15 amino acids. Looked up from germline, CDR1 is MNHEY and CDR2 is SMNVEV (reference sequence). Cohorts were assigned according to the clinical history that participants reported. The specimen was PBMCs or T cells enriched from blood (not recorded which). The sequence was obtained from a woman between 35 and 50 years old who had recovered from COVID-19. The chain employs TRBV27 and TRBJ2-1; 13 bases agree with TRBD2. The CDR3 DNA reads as TGTGCCAGCAGGAGGACTAGCGGGAGTCGGGATGAGCAGTTCTTC. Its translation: CASRRTSGSRDEQFF.